One and the same sample provided the 11 T cell receptor beta chains below, sequenced in a study of blood T cell repertoires in COVID-19. The protocol was immunoSEQ multiplex PCR, while the TCRdb copy is restricted to in-frame clones and leaves out a portion. The sample has around 40,000 clones, about 87% seen once. Material: peripheral blood. The receptors derive from a middle-aged man with active or convalescent COVID-19.

The chain couples TRBV29-1 to TRBJ2-7; a possible D gene is TRBD2 (6 bases). The CDR3 loop spans 13 amino acids. V dropped 4 bases and J dropped 0 bases, with 10 bases sitting between them. Looked up from germline, CDR1 is SQVTM and CDR2 is ANQGSEA. Here the CDR3 DNA reads TGCAGCGTTGCTCGCGGGACCTCCTACGAGCAGTACTTC. It translates to CSVARGTSYEQYF.

The genes are TRBV7-6 and TRBJ2-1, with D possibly being TRBD1 (5 bases). CDR1 and CDR2 (germline): SGHVS, FNYEAQ. V was pared by 2 bases and J by 4 bases, with 6 bases between. The CDR3 runs 13 residues. CDR3 DNA: TGTGCCAGCAGCTTATCAGGGTACAATGAGCAGTTCTTC. Translating gives CASSLSGYNEQFF. Complete variable domain (other parts from reference TRBV7-6 and TRBJ2-1): GAGVSQSPRYKVTKRGQDVALRCDPISGHVSLYWYRQALGQGPEFLTYFNYEAQQDKSGLPNDRFSAERPEGSISTLTIQRTEQRDSAMYRCASSLSGYNEQFFGPGTRLTVL.

This clone appeared once. The V and J genes are TRBV11-2 and TRBJ1-3; D unresolved. The CDR3 covers 15 residues. Germline CDR1 and CDR2: SGHAT and FQNNGV. Trimming removed 3 bases from V and 0 bases from J, with 9 bases in between. CDR3 nucleotides: TGTGCCAGCAGCTTTTCCCCGAGCTCTGGAAACACCATATATTTT. This sequence encodes CASSFSPSSGNTIYF.

The CDR3: CASSDQGAWTEAFF. The CDR3 nucleotides are TGTGCCAGCAGTGATCAGGGGGCTTGGACTGAAGCTTTCTTT. The V gene is TRBV2, the J gene TRBJ1-1; 8 bases fit TRBD1. Germline V lookup: CDR1 SNHLY, CDR2 FYNNEI. The CDR3 is 14 amino acids. V lost 3 bases, J lost 5 bases, and 5 bases stayed unmatched.

As DNA, the CDR3 is TGTGCCAGCTCACCATCAGACAGGTCCCTAACTAATGAAAAACTGTTTTTT. It yields the protein CASSPSDRSLTNEKLFF. The rearrangement joins TRBV18 to TRBJ1-4, with TRBD1 as a possible D gene (6 bases). Trimming removed 2 bases from V and 1 base from J, with 14 bases in between. The CDR3 consists of 17 residues. From germline, CDR1 is KGHSH and CDR2 LQKENI.

The genes are TRBV18 and TRBJ1-1; D is unresolved. The CDR3 has 16 residues. CDR1 is KGHSH and CDR2 is LQKENI in the germline V gene. Between the trimmed V and J ends, which lost 2 bases and 1 base, there was a span of 14 bases. The CDR3 region has the DNA TGTGCCAGCTCACCAAACGTTCTCCAAGCGAACACTGAAGCTTTCTTT. This sequence encodes CASSPNVLQANTEAFF.

The V gene is TRBV4-1, the J gene TRBJ2-7, with 9 bases aligning to TRBD2. J was trimmed by 3 bases and V by 2 bases; bases with no gene match: 5. The CDR3 is 15 residues long. Per germline, CDR1 MGHRA and CDR2 YSYEKL. CDR3 protein: CASSQLAGWFYEQYV. The CDR3 DNA is TGCGCCAGCAGCCAACTAGCGGGGTGGTTCTACGAGCAGTACGTC.

The gene calls are TRBV9 and TRBJ2-6; no definite D call. The V gene lost 0 bases and the J gene lost 2 bases, with 12 bases spanning the gap. This CDR3 region has 17 residues. Germline values: CDR1 SGDLS, CDR2 YYNGEE. CDR3 loop: CASSVGDTSPGANVLTF. DNA for the CDR3: TGTGCCAGCAGCGTAGGAGACACCTCGCCTGGGGCCAACGTCCTGACTTTC.

The V gene is TRBV29-1, the J gene TRBJ2-1; perhaps TRBD1 as D (5 bases). CDR3 size: 11 residues. Trimming left V 8 bases short and J 8 bases short, with 13 bases between. CDR1 is SQVTM, CDR2 ANQGSEA, per germline. The CDR3 coding sequence is TGCAGCATACGGACACCTCATGAGCAGTTCTTC. Amino acids: CSIRTPHEQFF.

The genes are TRBV28 and TRBJ1-4; D is undetermined. Trimming shortened V by 3 bases and J by 8 bases, and 7 bases separated the two germline ends. The CDR3 has 12 amino acids. From germline, CDR1 is MDHEN and CDR2 SYDVKM. This CDR3 reads CASSLVREKLFF. The CDR3, as DNA: TGTGCCAGCAGTTTGGTGCGGGAAAAACTGTTTTTT.

This sequence joins TRBV5-1 and TRBJ1-3, with 8 bases that match TRBD1. Germline assignment: CDR1 SGHRS and CDR2 YFSETQ. Trimming removed 4 bases from V and 0 bases from J; junction bases left unmatched: 9. The CDR3 is 17 amino acids. This CDR3 is CASSRTTGVISGNTIYF. The CDR3 nucleotides read TGCGCCAGCAGCAGAACGACAGGGGTCATCTCTGGAAACACCATATATTTT.